This entry concerns a single T cell receptor (beta chain). The antigen this receptor binds is unknown. Base quality data are lacking; no much larger clone is found one base away. V lost 1 base and J lost 7 bases; the stretch between them is 11 bases long. The CDR3 spans 14 residues, from the cysteine through the phenylalanine. The DNA shown is the 42-base CDR3, in frame from base 1. The germline V gene (reference sequence) gives CDR1 as LNHDA and CDR2 as SQIVND. This entry is derived from a study of memory CD4+ T cells and cytomegalovirus serostatus (dated by TCRdb to between 2017 and 2020). Study-wide context: The cohort comprised 33 healthy Belgian adults, 9 CMV seropositive and 24 CMV seronegative. To replicate a published TCR-based CMV serostatus classifier, the study sequenced CD4+ memory TCRbeta repertoires from a Belgian cohort whose cytomegalovirus serostatus was known. What the authors observed across the whole study: Only CD4+CD45RO+ memory cells were sequenced, in contrast to the original study, in which naive and memory CD4+ and CD8+ populations were covered. The results were interpreted as suggesting that the CMV-associated TCR signature is largely present in the CD4+ memory repertoire. Among the 150 to 200 previously reported CMV-associated TCRbeta sequences, 67 showed up in the CD4+ memory repertoires, with each one found in between one and five individuals. The original-framework classifier achieved a median bootstrapped AUC of approximately 0.94 with a 95% CI of 0.76-1.00 on the Belgian cohort. For predicting CMV serostatus, the median bootstrapped AUC was approximately 0.95 using the original framework and less than 0.93 using a US-trained random forest.

Single viable CD3+CD4+CD8-CD45RO+ cells were sorted as memory CD4+ T cells on a FACSAria II. CMV serostatus was determined with a Roche Elecsys assay detecting serum IgG against CMV pp150, pp28, p38 and p52. After thawing, total CD4+ T cells were enriched by positive selection with CD4 magnetic microbeads. Samples originated from another study that specifically interrogated the CD4+ T cell memory repertoire. Peripheral blood mononuclear cells were isolated and cryopreserved following standard operating procedures; serum was stored at -80 °C. The staining used CD3-PerCP (BW264/56), CD4-APC (RPA-T4), CD45RO-PE (UCHT1) and CD8-Pacific Orange (3B5) antibodies, and Sytox blue was used to exclude non-viable cells. The Quick-DNA Microprep Kit was used to extract genomic DNA from the sorted cells. Amplification of TCRbeta DNA was done with the immunoSEQ hsTCRbeta kit, following the protocol from the manufacturer. TCRbeta libraries were sequenced on an Illumina MiSeq instrument. For the original study's pipeline: Once out-of-frame sequences had been removed, about 2,000,000 distinct TCRbeta sequences were left, which works out to an average of approximately 61,000 per individual. Each individual was scored using the number of roughly 150 previously reported CMV-associated TCRbeta sequences that the individual carried and the total number of productive distinct TCRbeta sequences. A beta-binomial model was reimplemented in Python, and scikit-learn random forests with default parameters were trained on US cohort data. On the Belgian cohort, classifier performance was reported as the median AUC, along with percentile confidence intervals, across 10,000 bootstrap iterations. In its TCRdb copy, this immuneACCESS table keeps in-frame sequences only and misses some clones. Where compared with another copy, unresolved V genes explain less than half of these, and the others have no known cause. The V and J calls and clone size come from that table; D and trimming were worked out from the DNA. The sample table lists about 82,000 clones, about 85% of them with a count of one. The top ten constitute 0.78% of the sample.

The TCR sequence derives from an adult in good health and CMV-seronegative. The chain joins TRBV19 to TRBJ1-5; the D gene lacks a confident call. Material: memory CD4+ T cells from blood. Here the CDR3 is given as CASSIAGVLQPQHF. The sequenced DNA is TGTGCCAGTAGTATAGCTGGGGTTTTGCAGCCCCAGCATTTT.